Given below is one T cell receptor (beta chain) in context. Its target is unknown. This sample stems from a study of monozygotic twins with inflammatory bowel disease. Study findings and constraints: Clonotypes shared with others were fewer in IBD patients than in healthy twins, especially with disease activity.

CDR3 size: 12 residues. CDR1 is SNHLY, CDR2 FYNNEI, per germline. TCRdb re-called the 5' RACE reads; every CDR3 protein appears as one record, without DNA. In total, the table holds approximately 330,000 distinct CDR3 sequences. The sequence was obtained from a human donor with ulcerative colitis or Crohn's disease, or a healthy co-twin of an affected twin (not recorded which). Sequences were obtained from blood. The rearrangement joins TRBV2 to TRBJ2-1. Here the CDR3 reads CASSGNSNEQFF.